Below are 31 T cell receptor beta chains sequenced from a single sample in a study of cytomegalovirus exposure and HLA in healthy donors. Data came from immunoSEQ multiplex PCR; TCRdb stores just in-frame clones and leaves some out. The sample has under 65,000 clones; around 95% are singletons. Sequencing input: PBMCs. The receptors come from a woman aged 18-30 years in good health and CMV-seropositive.

V is TRBV16 and J is TRBJ1-6, with unresolved D. V was clipped by 3 bases and J by 9 bases, with 3 bases between them. The CDR3 runs 11 residues. CDR1 is KGHSY, CDR2 FQNENV, per germline. CDR3 sequence reads: CASSQSSPLHF. The CDR3 DNA reads as TGTGCCAGCAGCCAGAGTTCACCCCTCCACTTT.

The chain is built from TRBV7-3 and TRBJ2-5, with TRBD2 matching over 10 bases. Trimming cost V 5 bases and J 5 bases; bases outside gene matches: 11. There are 16 residues in the CDR3. Germline V gene data show CDR1 as SGHTA and CDR2 as FQGTGA. The CDR3 region is CASSPQIAGGLETQYF. CDR3 coding DNA: TGTGCCAGCAGCCCCCAGATAGCGGGGGGCTTGGAGACCCAGTACTTC.

V is TRBV7-2 and J is TRBJ1-5; TRBD1 matches at 9 bases. The CDR3 sequence is 19 residues long. The germline CDR1 and CDR2 sequences are SGHTA and FQGNSA. V was pared by 0 bases and J by 0 bases, with 9 bases of the junction left unmatched. CDR3: CASSLALSEQGASNQPQHF. The CDR3 DNA reads TGTGCCAGCAGCTTAGCCCTTAGTGAACAGGGGGCTAGCAATCAGCCCCAGCATTTT.

The chain carries TRBV28 and TRBJ2-4; no clear D. The ends were cut back, 2 bases at V and 9 bases at J, with 14 bases in the middle. Germline V lookup: CDR1 MDHEN, CDR2 SYDVKM. The CDR3 extends over 14 amino acids. The CDR3 protein is CASSLSPQRSIQYF. CDR3 coding DNA: TGTGCCAGCAGTTTAAGTCCCCAGAGGTCCATTCAGTACTTC.

The chain is built from TRBV7-9 and TRBJ1-1; no firm D call. Between the trimmed V and J ends, which lost 5 bases and 1 base, there was a span of 8 bases. Per the germline V gene, CDR1 is SEHNR and CDR2 is FQNEAQ (reference sequence). The CDR3 length is 13 residues. The CDR3 sequence is CASSRQANTEAFF. The CDR3 DNA reads as TGTGCCAGCAGCCGGCAGGCGAACACTGAAGCTTTCTTT.

The chain recombines TRBV5-6 with TRBJ2-3; TRBD1 might be the D (5 bases). The CDR3 is 17 amino acids. V lost 3 bases and J 2 bases, leaving 19 bases between the germline ends. In germline, CDR1 is SGHDT, CDR2 YYEEEE. This chain's CDR3 is CASSWGTAPINTDTQYF. CDR3 nucleotides: TGTGCCAGCAGCTGGGGCACAGCTCCGATCAACACAGATACGCAGTATTTT. Using reference TRBV5-6 and TRBJ2-3 for the parts outside the CDR3, the full variable domain is DAGVTQSPTHLIKTRGQQVTLRCSPKSGHDTVSWYQQALGQGPQFIFQYYEEEERQRGNFPDRFSGHQFPNYSSELNVNALLLGDSALYLCASSWGTAPINTDTQYFGPGTRLTVL.

This clone was seen once. The chain employs TRBV7-8 and TRBJ1-4; D is ambiguous. The length of the CDR3 is 16 residues. Per germline, CDR1 SGHVS and CDR2 FQNEAQ. The V end lost 5 bases, the J end lost 4 bases, and 17 bases lay between the germline ends. The DNA of the CDR3 is TGTGCCAGCAGCCCCTCACGACACCGCAGTAATGAAAAACTGTTTTTT. This translates into CASSPSRHRSNEKLFF.

This CDR3 is CASTPRASGSSYNEQFF. The CDR3 DNA reads TGTGCCAGCACCCCTAGGGCTAGCGGAAGCTCCTACAATGAGCAGTTCTTC. The chain links TRBV7-2 to TRBJ2-1; 7 bases line up with TRBD2. Germline V gives CDR1 SGHTA, CDR2 FQGNSA. The ends lost 7 bases at V and 0 bases at J; junction bases unmatched: 12. This CDR3 region has 17 residues.

The chain employs TRBV7-2 and TRBJ2-1; the match to TRBD2 covers 13 bases. J lost 2 bases, V lost 1 base, and 5 bases had no gene match. The CDR3 runs 18 residues. Germline CDR1 is SGHTA and CDR2 is FQGNSA. The CDR3 loop is CASSLGLAGGRTYNEQFF. Here the CDR3 DNA reads TGTGCCAGCAGCTTAGGACTAGCGGGAGGCCGGACCTACAATGAGCAGTTCTTC.

The chain combines TRBV29-1 with TRBJ2-7; maybe TRBD2 (6 bases). V was pared by 2 bases and J by 0 bases, with 14 bases between. The CDR3 loop spans 15 amino acids. Germline V gene sequence: CDR1 SQVTM, CDR2 ANQGSEA. In nucleotides, the CDR3 is TGCAGCGTTGAATGGGCTCTGGGAGGCTCCTACGAGCAGTACTTC. As protein: CSVEWALGGSYEQYF.

J is TRBJ1-2 and V is TRBV7-4; D uncertain. This CDR3 contains 15 residues. The germline V and J ends were trimmed by 5 bases and 2 bases, with 15 bases remaining between them. CDR1 SGHVT and CDR2 SQSDAQ come from the germline V gene. CDR3 nucleotides: TGTGCCAGCAGCCTAACCCCAACGGGAAACTATGGCTACACCTTC. Its protein is CASSLTPTGNYGYTF.

This sequence joins TRBV5-6 and TRBJ2-7, with 7 bases matching TRBD2. V was pared by 4 bases and J by 7 bases, with 5 bases of the junction left unmatched. The CDR3 loop spans 12 amino acids. Germline V CDR1 and CDR2: SGHDT, YYEEEE. CDR3 residues: CASSGEGREQYF. In DNA form, the CDR3 reads TGTGCCAGCAGCGGGGAGGGGCGGGAGCAGTACTTC. The full variable domain, with the rest looked up from reference TRBV5-6 and TRBJ2-7, is DAGVTQSPTHLIKTRGQQVTLRCSPKSGHDTVSWYQQALGQGPQFIFQYYEEEERQRGNFPDRFSGHQFPNYSSELNVNALLLGDSALYLCASSGEGREQYFGPGTRLTVT.

This CDR3 is CASSEGGRDQETQYF. The CDR3 DNA sequence: TGCGCCAGCAGCGAGGGCGGGAGGGATCAAGAGACCCAGTACTTC. V usage is TRBV5-1 and J usage is TRBJ2-5, with 9 positions matching TRBD2. V was clipped by 4 bases and J by 2 bases; unmatched bases: 6. Germline V gene data show CDR1 as SGHRS and CDR2 as YFSETQ. CDR3 length: 15 residues.

This chain joins TRBV6-5 and TRBJ1-1; unclear D gene. Germline V gene lookup returns CDR1 MNHEY and CDR2 SVGAGI. Trimming took 0 bases from V and 8 from J, leaving 16 bases between them. This CDR3 comprises 15 residues. CDR3 coding DNA: TGTGCCAGCAGTTACTCTTACCCCCCGGTGGTCGAAGCTTTCTTT. This translates into CASSYSYPPVVEAFF.

This chain joins TRBV4-3 and TRBJ2-4; D might be TRBD2 (5 bases). From germline, CDR1 is LGHNA and CDR2 YSLEER. The V and J ends lost 1 base and 7 bases respectively, with 11 bases between them. The CDR3 spans 14 residues. The CDR3 region has the DNA TGCGCCAGCAGCCAAGTCAGCGGTGGGAACATTCAGTACTTC. Translation gives CASSQVSGGNIQYF.

The chain is built from TRBV13 and TRBJ2-2; no firm D call. Per the germline V gene, CDR1 is PRHDT and CDR2 is FYEKMQ (reference sequence). V gave up 2 bases and J gave up 8 bases, with 6 bases separating them. This CDR3 region has 12 residues. The CDR3 protein is CASSLQDGELFF. The CDR3 DNA reads as TGTGCCAGCAGCTTACAGGATGGGGAGCTGTTTTTT.

The rearrangement joins TRBV28 to TRBJ2-3; TRBD1 agrees at 8 bases. J gave up 1 base and V 8 bases, and 8 bases lay outside the gene matches. Germline values: CDR1 MDHEN, CDR2 SYDVKM. The CDR3 runs 15 residues. The CDR3 loop reads CASGQGGTGTDTQYF. DNA for the CDR3: TGTGCCAGCGGACAGGGCGGGACAGGCACAGATACGCAGTATTTT.

The rearrangement joins TRBV4-3 to TRBJ1-2, with unresolved D. Germline CDR1 is LGHNA and CDR2 is YSLEER. V dropped 0 bases and J dropped 4 bases, with 15 bases sitting between them. CDR3 length: 16 amino acids. CDR3 region: CASSQDSQPGGYGYTF. In DNA form, the CDR3 reads TGCGCCAGCAGCCAAGATTCCCAGCCAGGAGGCTATGGCTACACCTTC.

This chain links TRBV28 with TRBJ2-1; D may be TRBD2 (5 bases). Germline lookup yields CDR1 MDHEN and CDR2 SYDVKM. The CDR3 covers 16 residues. With 2 bases removed from V and 4 bases from J, the gap between germline ends came to 15 bases. The CDR3, as DNA: TGTGCCAGCAGTTTACCGGGATCCTTCGGTTACAATGAGCAGTTCTTC. It encodes CASSLPGSFGYNEQFF.

The J gene is TRBJ2-3, the V gene TRBV29-1; a possible D gene is TRBD2 (6 bases). Trimming left V 4 bases short and J 2 bases short, with 10 bases between. Germline CDR1 is SQVTM and CDR2 is ANQGSEA. This CDR3 contains 13 residues. The CDR3 DNA reads TGCAGCGTTGGGGGGGAGCTCACAGATACGCAGTATTTT. It translates to CSVGGELTDTQYF.

The V gene is TRBV28, the J gene TRBJ1-2; TRBD1 might be the D (5 bases). V lost 2 bases and J 1 base, leaving 8 bases between the germline ends. This CDR3 has 14 amino acids. The germline CDR1 and CDR2 sequences are MDHEN and SYDVKM. CDR3 in DNA: TGTGCCAGCAGTTTACAGGGAATTAACTATGGCTACACCTTC. Its protein is CASSLQGINYGYTF.

The chain combines TRBV2 with TRBJ2-7; TRBD2 matches at 8 bases. Germline CDR1 and CDR2: SNHLY and FYNNEI. The V and J ends lost 1 base and 1 base, in that order; junction bases with no gene match: 3. This CDR3 is 15 amino acids long. CDR3 region: CASSEGSGASYEQYF. CDR3 nucleotides: TGTGCCAGCAGTGAAGGTAGCGGGGCTTCCTACGAGCAGTACTTC.

The J gene is TRBJ2-5, the V gene TRBV7-3; the match to TRBD2 covers 7 bases. This CDR3 contains 18 residues. Germline CDR1 is SGHTA and CDR2 is FQGTGA. V dropped 1 base and J dropped 2; count of bases not matched to a gene: 13. DNA for the CDR3: TGTGCCAGCAGCTTAAGGGGCCCCCTAGCGGAGTTACAAGAGACCCAGTACTTC. Translation: CASSLRGPLAELQETQYF.

Concerning this clone: Relative to the germline gene, one junction end is altered; a read error may explain this. The chain has TRBV14 and TRBJ1-3; 7 bases match TRBD1. This CDR3 is built from 12 residues. CDR1 and CDR2 from the germline V gene are SGHDN and FVKESK. CDR3 sequence (DNA): TGTGCCAGCAGGCCAACAGGGGCCGGACTACATTTT. This sequence encodes CASRPTGAGLHF.

The chain combines TRBV5-1 with TRBJ1-2; TRBD1 agrees at 7 bases. The germline gives CDR1 SGHRS, CDR2 YFSETQ. V lost 4 bases to trimming and J lost 3 bases; unmatched junction nucleotides: 6. CDR3 length: 14 residues. This chain's CDR3 is CASSNLTGHYGYTF. DNA of the CDR3: TGCGCCAGCAGCAATTTGACAGGGCACTATGGCTACACCTTC.

V and J are TRBV28 and TRBJ1-2; tentatively, D is TRBD1 (6 bases). Trimming took 3 bases from V and 8 from J, leaving 16 bases between them. The CDR3 length is 14 residues. The V gene's germline CDR1 is MDHEN and CDR2 SYDVKM. CDR3 sequence: CASSLERGRGGYTF. In DNA form, the CDR3 reads TGTGCCAGCAGTTTGGAGAGGGGGAGAGGAGGCTACACCTTC.

The CDR3 is CASRLGGGDFTDTQYF. CDR3 coding DNA: TGTGCCAGCAGACTTGGCGGGGGGGATTTCACAGATACGCAGTATTTT. The gene calls are TRBV7-8 and TRBJ2-3; 9 nucleotides align to TRBD2. Per germline, CDR1 SGHVS and CDR2 FQNEAQ. The junction had 9 bases not matched to a gene; V was cut back by 6 bases and J by 2 bases. This CDR3 is 16 amino acids long.

The rearrangement uses TRBV4-2 and TRBJ2-1; 8 bases match TRBD1. CDR3 length: 16 residues. With V trimmed by 3 bases and J by 5 bases, 9 bases remained unmatched. Germline loops: CDR1 LGHNA, CDR2 YNFKEQ. The CDR3 nucleotides read TGTGCCAGCAGCCACCGGCAGGGGGCAAAGGACAATGAGCAGTTCTTC. Protein sequence: CASSHRQGAKDNEQFF.

V gene TRBV29-1 combines with J gene TRBJ1-4; 7 bases map to TRBD1. The CDR3 loop spans 13 amino acids. The V gene end was trimmed by 6 bases and the J gene end by 8 bases; junction bases not matched to a gene: 9. Looked up from germline, CDR1 is SQVTM and CDR2 is ANQGSEA. The CDR3 DNA sequence: TGCAGCGTGGTTGACAGGGTCGGCGAAAAACTGTTTTTT. Its protein product is CSVVDRVGEKLFF.

The chain uses TRBV5-1 and TRBJ2-3; 11 positions agree with TRBD1. The germline gives CDR1 SGHRS, CDR2 YFSETQ. This CDR3 is 14 amino acids long. V was clipped by 5 bases and J by 14 bases; unmatched bases: 13. The CDR3 region is CASRPDRGPSSGYF. The CDR3 DNA reads as TGCGCCAGCAGACCGGACAGGGGGCCCTCATCGGGGTATTTT.

This sequence joins TRBV18 and TRBJ1-1; D remains ambiguous. The V end was cut by 2 bases, the J end by 1 base, with 23 bases between. The length of the CDR3 is 19 residues. Germline CDR1 and CDR2: KGHSH and LQKENI. As DNA, the CDR3 is TGTGCCAGCTCACCAAGTCGTTTACAGACCCAAATCGGGAACACTGAAGCTTTCTTT. It yields the protein CASSPSRLQTQIGNTEAFF.